Below are 26 T cell receptor beta chains sequenced from a single sample in a study of T cells in women clearing cervical HPV infection. Using immunoSEQ multiplex PCR, the repertoire was profiled, and TCRdb retains in-frame clones only, with some absent. The sample data list about 20,000 clones. Sequencing input: blood buffy coat. These receptors all stem from a woman between 18 and 70 years old with a cervical HPV16 infection that either progressed to CIN3+ or cleared (not recorded which).

The CDR3 sequence is CASSLDGDTDTQYF. CDR3 DNA, as far as it was read: TGTGCCAGCTCCCTCGACGGGGACACAGATACG. J is TRBJ2-3 and V is TRBV18; possible D gene TRBD2, 5 bases. The CDR3 is cut off 3 residues early in the read; its end comes from the germline J gene. The CDR3 is made up of 14 amino acids. The germline V gene has CDR1 KGHSH and CDR2 LQKENI. Between the trimmed V and J ends, which lost 6 bases and 2 bases, there was a span of 12 bases. Based on the CDR3 plus reference TRBV18 and TRBJ2-3, the full variable domain is NAGVMQNPRHLVRRRGQEARLRCSPMKGHSHVYWYRQLPEEGLKFMVYLQKENIIDESGMPKERFSAEFPKEGPSILRIQQVVRGDSAAYFCASSLDGDTDTQYFGPGTRLTVL.

On this clone itself: The CDR3 is cut off 3 residues early in the read; its end comes from the germline J gene. The rearrangement joins TRBV12-5 to TRBJ2-1; TRBD1 is a possible D gene (7 bases). Per germline, CDR1 LGHNT and CDR2 FRNRAP. The CDR3 loop spans 17 amino acids. V lost 6 bases and J lost 5, with 23 bases in between. The CDR3 loop reads CASGPLFTGEDNNEQFF. The DNA read from the CDR3 is TGTGCTAGTGGACCCCTTTTTACAGGGGAGGATAACAATGAG.

A note on this clone: With the read ending 3 residues before the CDR3 end, the germline J gene is used to fill in that end. The chain has TRBV5-6 and TRBJ1-5, with D hard to call. With 2 bases removed from V and 1 base from J, the gap between germline ends came to 10 bases. Germline V lookup: CDR1 SGHDT, CDR2 YYEEEE. The CDR3 consists of 15 residues. The CDR3 bases that were read are TGTGCCAGCAGCTTATTCGACACGAGCAATCAGCCC. It encodes CASSLFDTSNQP. The complete CDR3 protein is CASSLFDTSNQPQHF.

On this clone: The read comes to an end 3 residues before the CDR3 does, leaving the germline J gene to fill in the end. The genes are TRBV28 and TRBJ2-3; TRBD1 agrees at 8 bases. CDR1 is MDHEN, CDR2 SYDVKM, per germline. CDR3 length: 16 residues. Germline trimming cut 6 bases from V and 3 bases from J; bases unmatched to any gene: 11. CDR3 DNA, as far as it was read: TGTGCCAGCAGCCCTCAAGGACAGGGTGGGACAGATACG. Amino acids: CASSPQGQGGTDT. The full CDR3 protein is CASSPQGQGGTDTQYF.

Notes on this clone: The CDR3 extends 3 residues past the end of the read, so its final part is completed from the germline J gene. The chain employs TRBV27 and TRBJ2-5, with TRBD2 as a possible D gene (7 bases). V shed 5 bases and J shed 5 bases, with 18 bases lying between them. This CDR3 has 15 residues. The germline V gene has CDR1 MNHEY and CDR2 SMNVEV (reference sequence). The CDR3 spells CASSAPGGAWETQYF. The CDR3 bases that were read are TGTGCCAGCAGTGCCCCTGGGGGGGCTTGGGAGACC.

In the case of this clone: The read falls 3 residues short of the CDR3 end, and the missing part is taken from the germline J gene. The chain uses TRBV7-3 and TRBJ2-6; 7 bases agree with TRBD2. CDR3 length: 17 amino acids. In germline, CDR1 is SGHTA, CDR2 FQGTGA. V trimming: 3 bases; J trimming: 4 bases; junction bases outside the gene matches: 9. The CDR3 region is CASSFEITREGANVLTF. CDR3 DNA (partial): TGTGCCAGCAGCTTCGAAATCACGCGGGAGGGGGCCAACGTC.

With respect to this clone: Coverage ceases 3 residues before the CDR3 finishes, and the germline J gene fills in the end. The chain joins TRBV19 to TRBJ2-1, with D uncertain. In germline, CDR1 is LNHDA, CDR2 SQIVND (reference sequence). The CDR3 spans 13 residues. The V and J ends lost 1 base and 9 bases respectively, with 10 bases between them. This CDR3 is CASSIGRAREQFF. CDR3 bases read: TGTGCCAGTAGTATAGGAAGGGCCCGTGAG. The complete variable domain, with remaining parts taken from reference TRBV19 and TRBJ2-1, reads DGGITQSPKYLFRKEGQNVTLSCEQNLNHDAMYWYRQDPGQGLRLIYYSQIVNDFQKGDIAEGYSVSREKKESFPLTVTSAQKNPTAFYLCASSIGRAREQFFGPGTRLTVL.

As regards this clone: The CDR3 extends 3 residues past the end of the read, so its final part is completed from the germline J gene. This chain links TRBV7-9 with TRBJ2-5, with TRBD2 identical over 9 bases. This CDR3 contains 13 residues. V dropped 5 bases and J dropped 4; count of bases not matched to a gene: 2. The germline V gene encodes CDR1 SEHNR and CDR2 FQNEAQ (reference sequence). CDR3 loop: CASSLRGGETQYF. The CDR3 DNA, read in part, is TGTGCCAGCAGCCTGCGGGGGGGAGAGACC.

Concerning this clone: The missing CDR3 end, 3 residues past where the read stops, is filled in from the germline J gene. The V and J genes are TRBV19 and TRBJ2-7; possible D gene TRBD2, 6 bases. V lost 5 bases to trimming and J lost 5 bases, with 19 bases between them. This CDR3 is 15 amino acids long. The V gene's germline CDR1 is LNHDA and CDR2 SQIVND (reference sequence). The CDR3 here is CASSDRGGALDEQYF. CDR3 DNA (partial): TGTGCCAGTAGTGACCGGGGCGGGGCACTCGACGAG.

Details on this clone: The read terminates 3 residues ahead of where the CDR3 ends, so the germline J gene completes it. The rearrangement joins TRBV6-1 to TRBJ1-2; D gene unclear. CDR1 MNHNS and CDR2 SASEGT come from the germline V gene. The CDR3 sequence is 13 residues long. CDR3 protein: CASRERRRGGYTF. The sequenced part of the CDR3 DNA is TGTGCCAGCAGGGAAAGGAGGCGGGGAGGC.

A note on this clone: The read terminates 3 residues ahead of where the CDR3 ends, so the germline J gene completes it. The genes are TRBV7-9 and TRBJ1-2; perhaps TRBD1 as D (6 bases). This CDR3 is built from 15 residues. V was trimmed by 5 bases and J by 0 bases, leaving 13 bases between them. Germline CDR1 reads SEHNR; CDR2 reads FQNEAQ (reference sequence). The part of the CDR3 DNA that was read is TGTGCCAGCAGCCCAACAGGGTCTGCTAACTATGGC. It is translated as CASSPTGSANYG. The complete CDR3 sequence is CASSPTGSANYGYTF.

As for this clone: The CDR3 is cut off 3 residues early in the read; its end comes from the germline J gene. The chain employs TRBV20-1 and TRBJ2-1; 8 bases match TRBD2. Germline loops: CDR1 DFQATT, CDR2 SNEGSKA (reference sequence). The length of the CDR3 is 13 residues. J was trimmed by 9 bases and V by 5 bases; bases with no gene match: 9. The CDR3 sequence is CSARPAGGGEQFF. CDR3 bases read: TGCAGTGCTCGACCGGCGGGGGGAGGTGAG.

On this clone: Read coverage stops 3 residues before the CDR3 terminus; the germline J gene supplies the remainder. The chain uses TRBV19 and TRBJ1-2; D remains ambiguous. Germline V gene sequence: CDR1 LNHDA, CDR2 SQIVND (reference sequence). The CDR3 runs 14 residues. CDR3 protein: CASSRLTNSYDYTF. The CDR3 DNA, read in part, is TGTGCCAGTAGTCGCCTAACGAACTCCTACGAC.

Remarks on this clone: The CDR3 goes on 3 residues after the read ends, and that part is filled in from the germline J gene. The gene calls are TRBV7-2 and TRBJ2-1, with 11 bases fitting TRBD2. Germline V gene sequence: CDR1 SGHTA, CDR2 FQGNSA. V lost 5 bases to trimming and J lost 5 bases; unmatched junction nucleotides: 5. This CDR3 has 15 residues. The chain's CDR3 is CASSILAGGHNEQFF. The part of the CDR3 DNA that was read is TGTGCCAGCAGCATCCTAGCGGGGGGTCACAATGAG. Full variable domain (rest looked up from reference TRBV7-2 and TRBJ2-1): GAGVSQSPSNKVTEKGKDVELRCDPISGHTALYWYRQSLGQGLEFLIYFQGNSAPDKSGLPSDRFSAERTGGSVSTLTIQRTQQEDSAVYLCASSILAGGHNEQFFGPGTRLTVL.

Regarding this clone: The CDR3 end is not reached by the read, which stops 3 residues before it; the germline J gene fills it in. This sequence joins TRBV5-6 and TRBJ2-2; 8 bases fit TRBD1. The CDR3 contains 15 residues. The V gene's germline CDR1 is SGHDT and CDR2 YYEEEE. The sequenced CDR3 bases are TGTGCCAGCAGCTTGTTTGGGGACAGGAACGAAAAG. It yields the protein CASSLFGDRNEK. The whole CDR3 region reads CASSLFGDRNEKLFF.

A remark on this clone: The read finishes 3 residues shy of the CDR3 end, and the germline J gene is used to complete it. V gene TRBV5-7 combines with J gene TRBJ2-7; D might be TRBD1 (5 bases). TRBV5-7 belongs to the ORF category, with a function that is uncertain. The V end lost 4 bases, the J end lost 6 bases, and 17 bases lay between the germline ends. The CDR3 is 14 amino acids. CDR3 DNA (partial): TGTGCCAGCAGCACAGGCAGGGCACTCGGCGAG. Protein: CASSTGRALGE. The full CDR3 reads CASSTGRALGEQYF.

This CDR3 is CASSLGGANVLFF. Partial CDR3 DNA: TGTGCCAGCAGCTTAGGTGGGGCCAACGTG. The genes are TRBV7-3 and TRBJ2-2; tentatively, D is TRBD1 (5 bases). The read finishes 3 residues shy of the CDR3 end, and the germline J gene is used to complete it. Germline CDR1 reads SGHTA; CDR2 reads FQGTGA. This CDR3 spans 13 amino acids.

Note on this clone: The read comes to an end 3 residues before the CDR3 does, leaving the germline J gene to fill in the end. V and J are TRBV9 and TRBJ1-1; D is perhaps TRBD1 (5 bases). The CDR3 has 13 amino acids. The V gene's germline CDR1 is SGDLS and CDR2 YYNGEE. V shed 4 bases and J shed 5 bases, with 12 bases lying between them. CDR3 DNA, as far as it was read: TGTGCCAGCAGCTCCGGGGGGTATACTGAA. Its translation: CASSSGGYTE. The CDR3 as a whole reads CASSSGGYTEAFF.

Turning to this clone: The CDR3 goes on 3 residues after the read ends, and that part is filled in from the germline J gene. The chain links TRBV7-2 to TRBJ1-6; D remains ambiguous. The V gene's germline CDR1 is SGHTA and CDR2 FQGNSA. Trimming removed 5 bases from V and 9 bases from J, with 8 bases in between. The CDR3 has 12 residues. The CDR3 is CASSPPSSPLHF. The CDR3 DNA, read in part, is TGTGCCAGCAGCCCACCTAGTTCACCC.

With regard to this clone: Sequencing ends 3 residues short of the CDR3 end; the germline J gene provides the rest. The chain uses TRBV7-2 and TRBJ2-1; D perhaps matches TRBD1 (5 bases). The CDR3 has 13 amino acids. Germline-derived CDR1 and CDR2 are SGHTA and FQGNSA. V lost 6 bases to trimming and J lost 8 bases, with 14 bases between them. CDR3 sequence: CASRGPSPDEQFF. Partial CDR3 DNA: TGTGCCAGCAGGGGGCCTTCCCCAGATGAG.

Comment on this clone: The read halts 3 residues ahead of the CDR3 end, with the missing end drawn from the germline J gene. The V gene is TRBV18, the J gene TRBJ1-3, with D uncertain. This CDR3 is built from 19 residues. The ends were cut back, 3 bases at V and 0 bases at J, with 21 bases in the middle. CDR1 KGHSH and CDR2 LQKENI come from the germline V gene. CDR3: CASSPTPTGQATSGNTIYF. Incomplete CDR3 DNA: TGTGCCAGCTCACCTACACCAACTGGCCAGGCGACCTCTGGAAACACC.

Comment on this clone: The read stops 3 residues short of the end of the CDR3; the missing end is completed from the germline J gene. The chain joins TRBV7-7 to TRBJ2-3; D is perhaps TRBD2 (5 bases). This CDR3 has 14 amino acids. Germline V lookup: CDR1 SSHAT, CDR2 FNYEAQ (reference sequence). The V gene lost 1 base and the J gene lost 4 bases, with 9 bases spanning the gap. The covered CDR3 bases are TGTGCCAGCAGCTTAGGGCACGGGGCAGATACG. As protein: CASSLGHGADT. The full CDR3 protein is CASSLGHGADTQYF.

About this clone itself: The DNA ends 3 residues before the CDR3 does, and the rest of the CDR3 is filled in from the germline J gene. The chain recombines TRBV6-2 or TRBV6-3 with TRBJ1-6, with TRBD1 identical over 11 bases. The CDR3 is 15 amino acids. Germline CDR1 is MNHEY and CDR2 is SVGEGT. The V segment lost 5 bases and the J segment 9 bases; nucleotides outside the gene matches: 6. The DNA read from the CDR3 is TGTGCCAGCAGTCCGGGGACAGGGGGAGGTTCACCC. Protein sequence: CASSPGTGGGSP. The whole CDR3 protein reads CASSPGTGGGSPLHF.

The CDR3 loop is CSARDRGQGARDYGYTF. CDR3 bases read: TGCAGTGCTAGAGATCGGGGACAGGGGGCTCGTGACTATGGC. The rearrangement uses TRBV20-1 and TRBJ1-2; 12 nucleotides match TRBD1. The read finishes 3 residues shy of the CDR3 end, and the germline J gene is used to complete it. Unmatched junction bases numbered 8, after V lost 0 bases and J lost 3 bases. The CDR3 totals 17 residues. Germline CDR1 and CDR2: DFQATT and SNEGSKA (reference sequence).

As for this clone: The read ends 3 residues early relative to the CDR3; the germline J gene fills the gap. V gene TRBV7-9 combines with J gene TRBJ1-4; a possible D gene is TRBD1 (5 bases). This CDR3 is built from 15 residues. CDR1 is SEHNR and CDR2 is FQNEAQ in the germline V gene (reference sequence). V shed 5 bases and J shed 4 bases, with 14 bases lying between them. The sequenced part of the CDR3 DNA is TGTGCCAGCAGCCCCCGGGACTGGATTAATGAAAAA. It specifies CASSPRDWINEK. In full, the CDR3 reads CASSPRDWINEKLFF.

Note on this clone: The read gets to within 3 residues of the CDR3 end, and the germline J gene fills in the rest. The chain carries TRBV30 and TRBJ2-2, with D hard to call. V was shortened by 6 bases and J by 0 bases, with 11 bases between the two germline ends. The CDR3 consists of 14 residues. Germline loops: CDR1 GTSNPN, CDR2 SVGIG (reference sequence). The DNA read from the CDR3 is TGTGCCTGCCGACTCTATTCGAACACCGGGGAG. Translating it yields CACRLYSNTGE. The full CDR3 protein reads CACRLYSNTGELFF.